Only a few counts were recorded for the clone carrying this T cell receptor beta chain. The antigen is undetermined. PCR was performed using 60 Vbeta and 13 Jbeta primers. Sequencing was performed with immunoSEQ multiplex PCR; in TCRdb, only in-frame clones are kept and a portion is missing. The sample lists about 130,000 clones; approximately 80% were seen once. The record originates from a study of cytomegalovirus exposure and HLA in healthy donors. Study results and caveats: Most subjects had HLA-A and HLA-B alleles reportedly predicted accurately by TCR beta sequences.

With 0 bases removed from V and 5 bases from J, the gap between germline ends came to 12 bases. This CDR3 is 15 amino acids long. The germline V gene encodes CDR1 SGHDT and CDR2 YYEEEE. The rearrangement links TRBV5-6 to TRBJ1-5, with a tentative D call TRBD1 (6 bases). The sequence was obtained from a male donor in good health and CMV-seronegative. What was sequenced was PBMCs. CDR3 protein: CASSLALQGHQPQHF. For the CDR3, the DNA is TGTGCCAGCAGCTTGGCACTACAGGGACATCAGCCCCAGCATTTT.